Sequencing of this T cell receptor (beta chain) was carried out in a study of shared clonotypes between healthy human individuals. Study observations and caveats: Across subsets, estimated richness was generally greater for naive than for memory populations. Clonotypes that were shared across a few donors made up roughly 5.2% of naive CD4 clonotypes.

The CDR3 is 15 residues long. Trimming removed 9 bases at V and 5 bases at J, with 21 bases between. CDR1 and CDR2 (germline): LNHDA, SQIVND (reference sequence). In the original processing: For the immunoSEQ data, sequences were junction-only without quality scores, so filtering differed. The assay was immunoSEQ multiplex PCR, and TCRdb's table has in-frame clones only and misses some. V and J calls and clone size are copied from that table; D and trimming were computed from the DNA. This sample has approximately 2.5 million clones, with around 90% found just once. Concerning this clone: No antigen is known for it.

The chain employs TRBV19 and TRBJ2-3, with D perhaps TRBD1 or TRBD2 (6 bases each). The source of this sequence is a man aged 18-30 years in good health. Sample: naive CD4+ T cells sorted from blood. Subset of the sample: CD45RA+ positively selected. CDR3 residues: CASNLSPGAGDTQYF. Here the CDR3 DNA reads TGTGCCAGCAACCTCTCACCGGGGGCAGGAGATACGCAGTATTTT. Full variable domain (rest looked up from reference TRBV19 and TRBJ2-3): DGGITQSPKYLFRKEGQNVTLSCEQNLNHDAMYWYRQDPGQGLRLIYYSQIVNDFQKGDIAEGYSVSREKKESFPLTVTSAQKNPTAFYLCASNLSPGAGDTQYFGPGTRLTVL.